This T cell receptor beta chain was profiled in a study of T cell changes during pregnancy in multiple sclerosis. Sequencing used immunoSEQ multiplex PCR; TCRdb keeps in-frame clones, though not all of them. The table lists more than 90,000 clones, more than 90% of them singletons. The germline V gene has CDR1 SEHNR and CDR2 FQNEAQ (reference sequence). There are 14 residues in the CDR3. V lost 3 bases to trimming and J lost 0 bases, with 6 bases between them. The receptor's source is a female donor with multiple sclerosis, enrolled in a pregnancy study. V and J are TRBV7-9 and TRBJ1-3; D is undetermined. This sample comprised peripheral blood, obtained in the second trimester of pregnancy. CDR3: CASSFSRSGNTIYF. The DNA of the CDR3 is TGTGCCAGCAGCTTTAGTCGCTCTGGAAACACCATATATTTT.